These T cell receptor beta chains were read from a single sample in a study of shared clonotypes between healthy human individuals. Sequencing used immunoSEQ multiplex PCR; TCRdb keeps in-frame clones, though not all of them. The table lists about 560,000 clones, just over 75% of them singletons. What was sequenced was PBMCs. Source of these receptors: a woman aged 40 to 55 in good health. Some clones in this sample may be carry-over from other donors' samples. Both conserved end residues are part of each CDR3. Fields, in order: D gene, V gene, clone size, J gene, CDR3 DNA, CDR3 protein. The D gene is left open where the match is weak. For some rows the clone size is stated as once, few or many, or as a class when expanded; others skip it.

>-|TRBV27|-|TRBJ2-1
TGTGCCAGCAGTACCACCTGGGGCTCCTACAATGAGCAGTTCTTC
CASSTTWGSYNEQFF
>TRBD2|TRBV15|-|TRBJ2-5
TGTGCCACCAGCAGAGATGTCCTCGTAGCGGGAGGGAGGGAGACCCAGTACTTC
CATSRDVLVAGGRETQYF
>-|TRBV7-9|-|TRBJ2-4
TGTGCCAGCAGCTTAGGGGGGGCTGAACCCATTCAGTACTTC
CASSLGGAEPIQYF
>TRBD2|TRBV4-3|-|TRBJ2-1
TGCGCCAGCAGCCAAGGGCTAGCGGGAGCCCTCAATGAGCAGTTCTTC
CASSQGLAGALNEQFF
>TRBD1|TRBV5-4|-|TRBJ1-4
TGTGCCAGCAGCCAACAGGGGGGAAATGAAAAACTGTTTTTT
CASSQQGGNEKLFF
>-|TRBV5-1|-|TRBJ2-7
TGCGCCAGCAGCCGTACCCAGGGGAGGTACGAGCAGTACTTC
CASSRTQGRYEQYF
>-|TRBV29-1|-|TRBJ1-1
TGCAGCGTTGAAGCGGGGTGGAGAGCTTTCTTT
CSVEAGWRAFF
>TRBD1|TRBV6-5|-|TRBJ1-1
TGTGCCAGCACAGGGGGCACTGAAGCTTTCTTT
CASTGGTEAFF
>-|TRBV11-2|-|TRBJ1-2
TGTGCCAGCAGCTTTGCGCGGCAGTCGGGTGGCTACACCTTC
CASSFARQSGGYTF
>-|TRBV29-1|-|TRBJ1-2
TGCAGCGTTTGGACAGCCTCGTATGGCTACACCTTC
CSVWTASYGYTF
>TRBD1|TRBV5-6|-|TRBJ2-7
TGTGCCAGCAGCTTGGGGTCAGGGGGCACCTACGAGCAGTACTTC
CASSLGSGGTYEQYF
>-|TRBV29-1|-|TRBJ1-5
TGCAGCGTTGGCGGGGCAAGGGAACAGCCCCAGCATTTT
CSVGGAREQPQHF
>-|TRBV9|-|TRBJ2-2
TGTGCCAGCAGCGTAGGGCTAGACTTCACCGGGGAGCTGTTTTTT
CASSVGLDFTGELFF
>-|TRBV27|-|TRBJ1-1
TGTGCCAGCAGTTTATTGGTAGGGACCCCTGAAGCTTTCTTT
CASSLLVGTPEAFF
>TRBD1|TRBV6-6|few|TRBJ1-1
TGTGCCAGCAGTTATGGGCAGGGGGCAGTCAAAGCTTTCTTT
CASSYGQGAVKAFF
>-|TRBV7-9|-|TRBJ1-1
TGTGCCAGCAGCTCACCACAAGGGACCTGGAACACTGAAGCTTTCTTT
CASSSPQGTWNTEAFF
>TRBD2|TRBV4-1|-|TRBJ2-1
TGCGCCAGCAGCCTTAGATCAGCGGGAGGGCCAAACAATGAGCAGTTCTTC
CASSLRSAGGPNNEQFF
>TRBD1|TRBV19|-|TRBJ1-2
TGTGCCAGTAGTCCCGGGACAGTAGATCGCTACACCTTC
CASSPGTVDRYTF
>-|TRBV4-1|many|TRBJ2-3
TGCGCCAGCAGCCAAGAGAGGGACGGCGGTACGCAGTATTTT
CASSQERDGGTQYF
>TRBD1|TRBV19|-|TRBJ1-2
TGTGCCAGTAGTGGAACGCGGACAGGGAGCTACACCTTC
CASSGTRTGSYTF
>TRBD1|TRBV18|-|TRBJ2-1
TGTGCCAGCTCAAGCCGACAGGGCTATGAGCAGTTCTTC
CASSSRQGYEQFF
>TRBD1|TRBV7-2|few|TRBJ2-7
TGTGCCAGCAGCTTAACAACAGGGGCCCACGAGCAGTACTTC
CASSLTTGAHEQYF
>TRBD2|TRBV10-2|-|TRBJ2-7
TGCGCCAGCAGAGGGACTAGCGGGAGCTACGAGCAGTACTTC
CASRGTSGSYEQYF
>-|TRBV30|-|TRBJ1-6
TGTGCCCTGGACTTGGGCTATAATTCACCCCTCCACTTT
CALDLGYNSPLHF